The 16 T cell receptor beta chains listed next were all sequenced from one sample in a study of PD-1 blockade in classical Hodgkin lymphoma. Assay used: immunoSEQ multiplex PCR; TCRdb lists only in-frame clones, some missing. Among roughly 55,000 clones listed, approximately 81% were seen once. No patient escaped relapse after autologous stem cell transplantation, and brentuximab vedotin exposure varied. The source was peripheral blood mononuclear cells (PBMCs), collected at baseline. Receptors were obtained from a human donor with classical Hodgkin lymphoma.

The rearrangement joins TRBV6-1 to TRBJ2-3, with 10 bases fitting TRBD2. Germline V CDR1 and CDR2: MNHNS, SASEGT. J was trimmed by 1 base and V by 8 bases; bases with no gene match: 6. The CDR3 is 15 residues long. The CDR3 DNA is TGTGCCAGCGGGACCGGGACTAGCGGCACAGATACGCAGTATTTT. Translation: CASGTGTSGTDTQYF.

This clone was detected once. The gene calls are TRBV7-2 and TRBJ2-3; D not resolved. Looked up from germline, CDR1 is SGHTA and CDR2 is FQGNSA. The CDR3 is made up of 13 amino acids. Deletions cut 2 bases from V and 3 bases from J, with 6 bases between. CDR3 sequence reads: CASSLSRTDTQYF. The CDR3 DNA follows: TGTGCCAGCAGCTTATCTAGAACAGATACGCAGTATTTT.

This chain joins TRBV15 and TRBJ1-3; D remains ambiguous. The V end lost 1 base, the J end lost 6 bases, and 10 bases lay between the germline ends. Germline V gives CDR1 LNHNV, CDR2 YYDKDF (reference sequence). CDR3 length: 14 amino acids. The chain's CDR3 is CATSRVDAQNTIYF. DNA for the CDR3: TGTGCCACCAGCAGAGTTGATGCCCAAAACACCATATATTTT.

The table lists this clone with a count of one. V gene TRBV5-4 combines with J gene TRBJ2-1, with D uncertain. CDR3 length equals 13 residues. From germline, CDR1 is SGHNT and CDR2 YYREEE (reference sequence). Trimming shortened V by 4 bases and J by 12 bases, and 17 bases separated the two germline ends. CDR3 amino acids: CASSPEGTRGQFF. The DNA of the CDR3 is TGTGCCAGCAGCCCCGAAGGTACGAGAGGGCAGTTCTTC.

The CDR3 coding sequence is TGTGCCAGCAGCCCCCCACCTGGGACAACCCTCGAGATCCGGAACTACAATGAGCAGTTCTTC. As protein: CASSPPPGTTLEIRNYNEQFF. The chain employs TRBV14 and TRBJ2-1, with D tentatively TRBD1 (6 bases). Germline V CDR1 and CDR2: SGHDN, FVKESK. The CDR3 runs to 21 residues. Trimming removed 4 bases from V and 3 bases from J, with 31 bases in between.

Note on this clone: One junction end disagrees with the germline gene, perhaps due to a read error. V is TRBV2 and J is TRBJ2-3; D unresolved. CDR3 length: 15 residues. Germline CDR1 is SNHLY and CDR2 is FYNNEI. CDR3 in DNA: TGTGCCAGCAGCCCAGTCGGACCCATCACAAATACGCAGTATTTT. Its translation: CASSPVGPITNTQYF.

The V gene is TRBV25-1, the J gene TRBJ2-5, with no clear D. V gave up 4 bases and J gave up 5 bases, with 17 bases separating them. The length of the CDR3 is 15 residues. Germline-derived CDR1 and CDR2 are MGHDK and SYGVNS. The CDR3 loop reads CASSGLTTGLETQYF. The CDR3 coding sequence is TGTGCCAGCAGTGGACTTACGACGGGCTTGGAGACCCAGTACTTC. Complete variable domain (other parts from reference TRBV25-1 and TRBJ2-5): EADIYQTPRYLVIGTGKKITLECSQTMGHDKMYWYQQDPGMELHLIHYSYGVNSTEKGDLSSESTVSRIRTEHFPLTLESARPSHTSQYLCASSGLTTGLETQYFGPGTRLLVL.

CDR3 sequence (DNA): TGTGCCAGCAGCCCAGGACAGGGGGGCGACTATGGCTACACCTTC. Translation: CASSPGQGGDYGYTF. This chain joins TRBV14 and TRBJ1-2; 10 nucleotides agree with TRBD1. V lost 4 bases to trimming and J lost 3 bases; unmatched junction nucleotides: 5. This CDR3 is built from 15 residues. Germline V gene sequence: CDR1 SGHDN, CDR2 FVKESK.

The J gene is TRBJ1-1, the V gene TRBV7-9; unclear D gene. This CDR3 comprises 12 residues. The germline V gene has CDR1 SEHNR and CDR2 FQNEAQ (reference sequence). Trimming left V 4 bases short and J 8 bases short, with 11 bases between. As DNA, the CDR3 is TGTGCCAGCAGCTCAGACCTGAGAGAAGCTTTCTTT. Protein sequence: CASSSDLREAFF.

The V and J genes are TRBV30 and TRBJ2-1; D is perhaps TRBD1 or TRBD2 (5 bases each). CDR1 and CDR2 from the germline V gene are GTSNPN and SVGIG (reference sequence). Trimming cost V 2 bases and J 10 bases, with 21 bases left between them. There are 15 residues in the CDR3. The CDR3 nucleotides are TGTGCCTGGAGTCCCTCTCCGGGGCCAGCCCTGGAGCAGTTCTTC. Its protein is CAWSPSPGPALEQFF.

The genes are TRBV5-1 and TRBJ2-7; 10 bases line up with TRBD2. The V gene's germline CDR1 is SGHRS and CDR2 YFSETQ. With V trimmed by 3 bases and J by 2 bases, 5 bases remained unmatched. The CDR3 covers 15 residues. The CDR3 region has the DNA TGCGCCAGCAGCTCCAATAGCGGGAGGCCCTACGAGCAGTACTTC. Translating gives CASSSNSGRPYEQYF.

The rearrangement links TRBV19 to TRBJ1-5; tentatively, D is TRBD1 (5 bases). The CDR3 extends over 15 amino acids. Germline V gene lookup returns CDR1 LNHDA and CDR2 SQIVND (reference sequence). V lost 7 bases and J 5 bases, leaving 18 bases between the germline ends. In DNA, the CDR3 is TGTGCCAGTACGCTAGGGGCACTTTGGGATCAGCCCCAGCATTTT. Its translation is CASTLGALWDQPQHF.

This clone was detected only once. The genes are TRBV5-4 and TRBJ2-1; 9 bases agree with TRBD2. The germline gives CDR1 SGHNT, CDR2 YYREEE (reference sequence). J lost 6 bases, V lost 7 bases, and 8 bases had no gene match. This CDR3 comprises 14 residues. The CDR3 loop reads CASSLAGAINEQFF. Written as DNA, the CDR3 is TGTGCCAGCTCGTTAGCGGGGGCGATCAATGAGCAGTTCTTC.

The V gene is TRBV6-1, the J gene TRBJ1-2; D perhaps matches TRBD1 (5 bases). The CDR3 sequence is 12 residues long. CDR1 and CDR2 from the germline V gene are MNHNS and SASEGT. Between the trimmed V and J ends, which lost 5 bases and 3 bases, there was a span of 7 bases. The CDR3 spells CASSQGHYGYTF. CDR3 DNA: TGTGCCAGCAGTCAGGGACACTATGGCTACACCTTC.

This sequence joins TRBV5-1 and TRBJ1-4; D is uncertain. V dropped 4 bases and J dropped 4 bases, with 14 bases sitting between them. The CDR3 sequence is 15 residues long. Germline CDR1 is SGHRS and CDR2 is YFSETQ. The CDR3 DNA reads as TGCGCCAGCAGCCCCGGGCCGCAGGATAATGAAAAACTGTTTTTT. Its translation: CASSPGPQDNEKLFF. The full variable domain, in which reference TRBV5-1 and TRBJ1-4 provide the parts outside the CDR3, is KAGVTQTPRYLIKTRGQQVTLSCSPISGHRSVSWYQQTPGQGLQFLFEYFSETQRNKGNFPGRFSGRQFSNSRSEMNVSTLELGDSALYLCASSPGPQDNEKLFFGSGTQLSVL.

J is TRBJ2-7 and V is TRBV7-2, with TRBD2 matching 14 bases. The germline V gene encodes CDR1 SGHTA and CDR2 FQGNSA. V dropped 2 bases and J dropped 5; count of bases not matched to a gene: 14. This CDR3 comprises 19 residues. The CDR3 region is CASSLWGLAGVGLGDEQYF. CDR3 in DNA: TGTGCCAGCAGCTTATGGGGACTAGCGGGAGTGGGGTTAGGGGACGAGCAGTACTTC.